Following are 19 T cell receptor beta chains from one sample sequenced in a study of shared clonotypes between healthy human individuals. Terminally differentiated effector memory CD45RA+ cells were left out of the naive CD8 fraction, which was CD45RO-negative and positively selected for CCR7. Produced via immunoSEQ multiplex PCR; TCRdb's table is partial and in-frame only. The sample has millions of clones, about 95% seen once; the top ten hold 0.9% to 1.3%. Sequenced: naive CD8+ T cells sorted from blood. Receptors were obtained from a man aged 18 to 35 in good health.

As for this clone: Other DNA sequences in the same sample also yield this CDR3. V and J are TRBV6-5 and TRBJ1-2, with D uncertain. Trimming stripped 0 bases from V and 4 bases from J, with 9 bases between. Per germline, CDR1 MNHEY and CDR2 SVGAGI. The CDR3 extends over 14 amino acids. CDR3 loop: CASSYSEGSYGYTF. CDR3 DNA sequence: TGTGCCAGCAGTTACTCGGAGGGATCCTATGGCTACACCTTC.

V usage is TRBV13 and J usage is TRBJ1-1; no definite D call. Germline loops: CDR1 PRHDT, CDR2 FYEKMQ (reference sequence). This CDR3 is 18 amino acids long. Trimming left V 1 base short and J 1 base short, with 19 bases between. The CDR3 here is CASSLVPQTILGNTEAFF. CDR3 nucleotides: TGTGCCAGCAGCTTAGTCCCCCAAACAATTTTGGGGAACACTGAAGCTTTCTTT.

The J gene is TRBJ2-7, the V gene TRBV10-3, with D possibly matching TRBD1 (6 bases). The length of the CDR3 is 13 residues. Germline V gives CDR1 ENHRY, CDR2 SYGVKD. V gave up 5 bases and J gave up 0 bases, with 8 bases separating them. The CDR3 here is CAISIGGSYEQYF. CDR3 coding DNA: TGTGCCATCAGTATAGGGGGCTCCTACGAGCAGTACTTC.

V is TRBV6-1 and J is TRBJ2-7; TRBD1 matches at 7 bases. The J segment lost 2 bases and the V segment lost 6 bases, leaving 4 bases of the junction unmatched. Looked up from germline, CDR1 is MNHNS and CDR2 is SASEGT. The CDR3 runs 13 residues. Here the CDR3 reads CASRPGTAYEQYF. CDR3 nucleotide sequence: TGTGCCAGCAGACCCGGGACAGCCTACGAGCAGTACTTC.

A single count supports this clone. The chain carries TRBV20-1 and TRBJ2-7; D call uncertain. This CDR3 is 10 amino acids long. Trimming stripped 5 bases from V and 3 bases from J, with 5 bases between. Germline CDR1 reads DFQATT; CDR2 reads SNEGSKA (reference sequence). CDR3 nucleotide sequence: TGCAGTGCTGGGATCTACGAGCAGTACTTC. Translating it yields CSAGIYEQYF.

A word on this clone: At one boundary the junction diverges from the germline segment, which might be a read error. V is TRBV5-4 and J is TRBJ2-5; 8 bases line up with TRBD2. The CDR3 runs to 15 residues. The V gene's germline CDR1 is SGHNT and CDR2 YYREEE (reference sequence). The chain's CDR3 is CASRLDGGAFETQYF. The CDR3 nucleotides read TGTGCCAGCAGGTTGGACGGGGGGGCCTTTGAGACCCAGTACTTC.

The rearrangement uses TRBV5-4 and TRBJ1-2; TRBD1 agrees at 8 bases. Germline CDR1 is SGHNT and CDR2 is YYREEE (reference sequence). The CDR3 runs 14 residues. V was clipped by 4 bases and J by 7 bases; unmatched bases: 9. In DNA, the CDR3 is TGTGCCAGCAGCCCCGGGACAGGAGCAGGTGGCTACACCTTC. Protein: CASSPGTGAGGYTF.

The chain carries TRBV7-9 and TRBJ2-7; D is unresolved. Germline V gives CDR1 SEHNR, CDR2 FQNEAQ (reference sequence). The CDR3 loop spans 14 amino acids. The V and J ends lost 0 bases and 2 bases respectively, with 8 bases between them. This chain's CDR3 is CASSLASLAYEQYF. CDR3 coding DNA: TGTGCCAGCAGCTTAGCGTCCCTCGCCTACGAGCAGTACTTC.

Comment on this clone: Mismatch with germline at one junction end may stem from a read error. The V call is TRBV13, the J call TRBJ2-7; tentatively, D is TRBD2 (5 bases). The CDR3 is 13 amino acids. Germline CDR1 and CDR2: PRHDT and FYEKMQ (reference sequence). The DNA for the CDR3 is TGTGCCAGCAGCGTAGGACTGAACTACGAGCAGTACTTC. As protein: CASSVGLNYEQYF.

The chain uses TRBV14 and TRBJ1-6, with D possibly being TRBD1 (5 bases). Trimming stripped 0 bases from V and 8 bases from J, with 11 bases between. Per germline, CDR1 SGHDN and CDR2 FVKESK. This CDR3 contains 15 residues. CDR3 sequence (DNA): TGTGCCAGCAGCCAAGACGTCAGAGGGGATTCACCCCTCCACTTT. Its translation is CASSQDVRGDSPLHF.

The genes are TRBV11-2 and TRBJ2-3; 16 bases line up with TRBD2. The J segment lost 2 bases and the V segment lost 0 bases, leaving 2 bases of the junction unmatched. The CDR3 is made up of 18 amino acids. CDR1 and CDR2 (germline): SGHAT, FQNNGV. The CDR3 nucleotides are TGTGCCAGCAGCTTAGAAGGGACTAGCGGGAGGGCCACAGATACGCAGTATTTT. It encodes CASSLEGTSGRATDTQYF.

V usage is TRBV28 and J usage is TRBJ1-1, with D hard to call. V was shortened by 6 bases and J by 0 bases, with 17 bases between the two germline ends. CDR1 and CDR2 (germline): MDHEN, SYDVKM. CDR3 length: 16 amino acids. In DNA, the CDR3 is TGTGCCAGCAGGGATTCAATGGGCATGCTGAACACTGAAGCTTTCTTT. Its protein is CASRDSMGMLNTEAFF.

The chain links TRBV30 to TRBJ1-5, with 11 bases aligning to TRBD1. The CDR3 is 17 amino acids. Germline assignment: CDR1 GTSNPN and CDR2 SVGIG (reference sequence). J gave up 9 bases and V 1 base, and 14 bases lay outside the gene matches. The CDR3 sequence: CAWSDIPGQGEFRPQHF. Here the CDR3 DNA reads TGTGCCTGGAGTGACATTCCGGGACAGGGGGAATTTAGGCCCCAGCATTTT.

The J gene is TRBJ2-1, the V gene TRBV29-1, with D perhaps being TRBD1 or TRBD2 (6 bases each). This CDR3 spans 13 amino acids. V was cut by 5 bases and J by 2 bases, with 10 bases left in between. The germline gives CDR1 SQVTM, CDR2 ANQGSEA. The CDR3 coding sequence is TGCAGCGTTCCTAGGGGGGCCTACAATGAGCAGTTCTTC. This translates into CSVPRGAYNEQFF.

J is TRBJ2-2 and V is TRBV6-1; D remains unclear. This CDR3 comprises 14 residues. The ends were cut back, 11 bases at V and 2 bases at J, with 15 bases in the middle. The germline V gene encodes CDR1 MNHNS and CDR2 SASEGT. Here the CDR3 DNA reads TGTGCCGCCCCCCTAGGTGAAAACACCGGGGAGCTGTTTTTT. Translation gives CAAPLGENTGELFF.

This clone appeared once. The CDR3 DNA is TGCGCCAGCAGCCAAGAAGCGGACAGGACATACGAGCAGTACTTC. Translating gives CASSQEADRTYEQYF. The chain uses TRBV4-3 and TRBJ2-7; TRBD1 agrees at 7 bases. Trimming cost V 0 bases and J 4 bases; bases outside gene matches: 6. This CDR3 spans 15 amino acids. Germline assignment: CDR1 LGHNA and CDR2 YSLEER.

The CDR3 loop reads CASNPPTGEVNTIYF. In DNA form, the CDR3 reads TGTGCCAGCAATCCTCCGACAGGCGAAGTAAACACCATATATTTT. The chain couples TRBV7-9 to TRBJ1-3, with D maybe TRBD1 (6 bases). Germline V CDR1 and CDR2: SEHNR, FQNEAQ (reference sequence). V lost 7 bases and J 6 bases, leaving 19 bases between the germline ends. This CDR3 region has 15 residues.

The chain is built from TRBV6-5 and TRBJ1-5, with D unclear. V dropped 2 bases and J dropped 5 bases, with 10 bases sitting between them. Germline CDR1 is MNHEY and CDR2 is SVGAGI. The CDR3 is 14 amino acids. CDR3 bases: TGTGCCAGCAGTTACACTGAGGGTGATCAGCCCCAGCATTTT. It specifies CASSYTEGDQPQHF.

This chain joins TRBV9 and TRBJ2-1, with TRBD1 identical over 8 bases. The CDR3 runs 17 residues. J was trimmed by 7 bases and V by 3 bases; bases with no gene match: 15. Germline CDR1 SGDLS, CDR2 YYNGEE. CDR3: CASSAPLDRVQTNEQFF. As DNA, the CDR3 is TGTGCCAGCAGCGCACCCTTGGACAGGGTGCAGACGAATGAGCAGTTCTTC. The full variable domain, completed using reference TRBV9 and TRBJ2-1, is DSGVTQTPKHLITATGQRVTLRCSPRSGDLSVYWYQQSLDQGLQFLIQYYNGEERAKGNILERFSAQQFPDLHSELNLSSLELGDSALYFCASSAPLDRVQTNEQFFGPGTRLTVL.